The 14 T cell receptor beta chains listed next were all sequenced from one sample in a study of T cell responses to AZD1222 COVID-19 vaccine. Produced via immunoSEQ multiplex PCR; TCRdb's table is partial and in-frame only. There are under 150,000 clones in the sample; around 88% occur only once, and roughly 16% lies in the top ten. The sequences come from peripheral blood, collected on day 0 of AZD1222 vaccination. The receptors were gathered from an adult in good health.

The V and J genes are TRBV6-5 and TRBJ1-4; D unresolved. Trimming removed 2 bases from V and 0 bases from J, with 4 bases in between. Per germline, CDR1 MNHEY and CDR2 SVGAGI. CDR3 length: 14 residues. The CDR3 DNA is TGTGCCAGCAGTTACGGGACAACTAATGAAAAACTGTTTTTT. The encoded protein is CASSYGTTNEKLFF.

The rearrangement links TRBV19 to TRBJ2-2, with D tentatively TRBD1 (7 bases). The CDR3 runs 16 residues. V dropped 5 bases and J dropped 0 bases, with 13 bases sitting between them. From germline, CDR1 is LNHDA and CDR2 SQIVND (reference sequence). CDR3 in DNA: TGTGCCAGTAGTTCTCAGGGGGGAACGAACACCGGGGAGCTGTTTTTT. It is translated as CASSSQGGTNTGELFF.

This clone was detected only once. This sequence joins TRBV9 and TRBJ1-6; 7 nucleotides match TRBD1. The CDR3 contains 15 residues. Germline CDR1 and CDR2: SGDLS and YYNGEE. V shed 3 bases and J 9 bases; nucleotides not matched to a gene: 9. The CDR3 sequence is CASSDKAGGISPLHF. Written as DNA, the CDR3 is TGTGCCAGCAGCGATAAGGCAGGGGGGATTTCACCCCTCCACTTT.

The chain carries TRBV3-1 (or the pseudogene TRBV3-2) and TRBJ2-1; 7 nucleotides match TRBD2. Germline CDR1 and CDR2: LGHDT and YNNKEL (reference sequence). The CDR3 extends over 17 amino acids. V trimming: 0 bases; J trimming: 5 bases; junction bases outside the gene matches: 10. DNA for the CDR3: TGTGCCAGCAGCCAAGAGGGGCTAGCGGTCAATCACAATGAGCAGTTCTTC. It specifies CASSQEGLAVNHNEQFF.

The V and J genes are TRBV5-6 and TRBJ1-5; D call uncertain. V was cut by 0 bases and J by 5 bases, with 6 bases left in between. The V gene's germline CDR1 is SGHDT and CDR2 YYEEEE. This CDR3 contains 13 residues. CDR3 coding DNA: TGTGCCAGCAGCTTGGGGCGACATCAGCCCCAGCATTTT. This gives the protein CASSLGRHQPQHF.

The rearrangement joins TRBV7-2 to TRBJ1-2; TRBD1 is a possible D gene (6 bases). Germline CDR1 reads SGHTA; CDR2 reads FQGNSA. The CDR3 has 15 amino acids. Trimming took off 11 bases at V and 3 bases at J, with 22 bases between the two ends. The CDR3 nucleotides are TGTGCCTGCTGGGGGGCGGGACCGGGGGACTATGGCTACACCTTC. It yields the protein CACWGAGPGDYGYTF. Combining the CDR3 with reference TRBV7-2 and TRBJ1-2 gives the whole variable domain GAGVSQSPSNKVTEKGKDVELRCDPISGHTALYWYRQSLGQGLEFLIYFQGNSAPDKSGLPSDRFSAERTGGSVSTLTIQRTQQEDSAVYLCACWGAGPGDYGYTFGSGTRLTVV.

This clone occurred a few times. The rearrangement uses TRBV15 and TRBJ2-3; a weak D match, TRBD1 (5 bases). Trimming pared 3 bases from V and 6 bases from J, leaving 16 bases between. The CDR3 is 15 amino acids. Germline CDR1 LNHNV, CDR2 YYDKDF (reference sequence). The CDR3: CATSRLQGLGDTQYF. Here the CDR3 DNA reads TGTGCCACCAGCAGGCTTCAGGGATTGGGGGATACGCAGTATTTT.

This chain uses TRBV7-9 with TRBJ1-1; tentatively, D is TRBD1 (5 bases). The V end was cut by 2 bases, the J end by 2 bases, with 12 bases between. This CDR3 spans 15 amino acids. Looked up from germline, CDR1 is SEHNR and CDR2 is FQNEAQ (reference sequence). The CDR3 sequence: CASSLRSGQNTEAFF. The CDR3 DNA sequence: TGTGCCAGCAGCTTAAGGTCCGGACAAAACACTGAAGCTTTCTTT.

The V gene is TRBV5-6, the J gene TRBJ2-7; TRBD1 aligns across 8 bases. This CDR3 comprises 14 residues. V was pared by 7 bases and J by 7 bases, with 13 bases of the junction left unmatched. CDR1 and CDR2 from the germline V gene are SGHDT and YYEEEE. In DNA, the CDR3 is TGTGCCAGCCTCCTTAGGACAGGGCCTCGGGAGCAGTACTTC. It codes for CASLLRTGPREQYF. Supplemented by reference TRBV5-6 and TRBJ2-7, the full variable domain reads DAGVTQSPTHLIKTRGQQVTLRCSPKSGHDTVSWYQQALGQGPQFIFQYYEEEERQRGNFPDRFSGHQFPNYSSELNVNALLLGDSALYLCASLLRTGPREQYFGPGTRLTVT.

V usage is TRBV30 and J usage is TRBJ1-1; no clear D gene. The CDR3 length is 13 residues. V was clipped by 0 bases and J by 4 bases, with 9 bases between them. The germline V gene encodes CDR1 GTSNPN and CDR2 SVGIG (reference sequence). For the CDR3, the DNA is TGTGCCTGGAGTGTTTTCAGTAGCACTGAAGCTTTCTTT. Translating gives CAWSVFSSTEAFF.

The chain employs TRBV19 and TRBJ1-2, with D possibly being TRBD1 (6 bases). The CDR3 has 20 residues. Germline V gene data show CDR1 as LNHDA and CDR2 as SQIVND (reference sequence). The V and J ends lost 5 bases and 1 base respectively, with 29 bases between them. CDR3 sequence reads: CASSPSSSLQGALRNYGYTF. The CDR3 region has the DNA TGTGCCAGTAGTCCTTCAAGCTCGTTACAGGGCGCACTTCGTAACTATGGCTACACCTTC.

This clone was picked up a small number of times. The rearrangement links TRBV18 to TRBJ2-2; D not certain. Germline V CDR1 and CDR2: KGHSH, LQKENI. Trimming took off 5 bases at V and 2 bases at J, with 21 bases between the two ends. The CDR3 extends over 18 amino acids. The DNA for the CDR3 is TGTGCCAGCTCAATCTCCCCGTCTATTACAACCAACACCGGGGAGCTGTTTTTT. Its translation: CASSISPSITTNTGELFF.

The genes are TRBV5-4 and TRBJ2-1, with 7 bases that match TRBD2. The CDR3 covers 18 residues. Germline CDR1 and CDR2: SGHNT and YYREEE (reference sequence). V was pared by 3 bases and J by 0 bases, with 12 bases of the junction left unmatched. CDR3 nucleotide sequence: TGTGCCAGCAGCTCCATGGGAGGGACCGAGGGCTCCTACAATGAGCAGTTCTTC. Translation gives CASSSMGGTEGSYNEQFF.

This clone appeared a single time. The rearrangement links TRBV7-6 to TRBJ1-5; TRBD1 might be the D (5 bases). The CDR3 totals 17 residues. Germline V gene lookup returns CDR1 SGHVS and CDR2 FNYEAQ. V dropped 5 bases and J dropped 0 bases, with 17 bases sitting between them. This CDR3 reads CASSPGPTAYSNQPQHF. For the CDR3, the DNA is TGTGCCAGCAGCCCCGGCCCGACAGCATATAGCAATCAGCCCCAGCATTTT.